This TCR beta chain was observed in a study of T cells in Graves' hyperthyroidism and ophthalmopathy (dated by TCRdb to between 2019 and 2020). Describing the broader study: Peripheral blood samples were taken at the time of initial diagnosis, prior to any treatment. TCR V-J signatures able to tell the groups apart were searched for in a discovery cohort of 100 patients, of whom approximately 40 had Graves' ophthalmopathy and around 58 had stable Graves' hyperthyroidism. An independent validation cohort of under 20 hyperthyroidism patients and roughly 16 patients who later progressed to ophthalmopathy tested prospective prediction of ophthalmopathy. The 90 to 100 discovery patients were randomly split 7:3 into training and test sets. Thyroid tissue and blood T-cell repertoires from about six Graves' hyperthyroidism patients were also compared in the study. After sampling, hyperthyroidism patients received methimazole starting at 30 mg daily, and ophthalmopathy patients received high-dose intravenous methylprednisolone. The paper describes TCR Vbeta CDR3 sequencing of 135 peripheral blood samples, made up of 43 ophthalmopathy patients, around 78 hyperthyroidism patients and 17 progressor patients. Overall results and qualifications from the work: No statistical method was used to set the sample size in advance, and investigators knew the group allocation. In validation, progression to ophthalmopathy was predicted by the model with 70.59% sensitivity and around 76% specificity, a median of approximately 6.5 months before onset. A 13 V-J signature model separated ophthalmopathy from stable hyperthyroidism, with 87.88% sensitivity and 81% to 82% specificity in cross-validation and 80%/75% in testing. Blood samples also contained most of the expanded thyroid clonotypes (frequency above 0.001), which suggests that blood repertoires may reflect thyroid immune responses.

Counted from cysteine to phenylalanine, this CDR3 has 14 amino acids. Solely the CDR3 DNA is kept, with 42 bases framed from the first base. Taken from the germline V gene, the CDR1 and CDR2 loops are SGHDT and YYEEEE. V loses 2 bases of germline sequence and J loses 6 bases, and the interval between the two ends is 15 bases. As concerns this clonotype: Its cognate antigen has yet to be identified. Per-nucleotide qualities are absent, and no much larger clonotype sits a single base away.

Stable Graves' hyperthyroidism was defined as no progression to ophthalmopathy during 18 months of follow-up. Hyperthyroidism patients were newly diagnosed, had a disease duration of under 2 months, and were aged 18 to 65 years. Patients with uncontrolled infections, other autoimmune diseases, pregnancy or lactation were excluded. Clinical symptoms, serum thyroxine and TRAb, thyroid ultrasound, and orbital computed tomography formed the basis for the diagnoses. PBMCs were isolated from about 9.1 ml of fresh peripheral blood by Ficoll-Paque density gradient centrifugation. Total RNA was extracted using Trizol reagent, and RNA quality was assessed on an Agilent 2100 Bioanalyzer. TCR beta CDR3 regions were amplified from RNA transcripts. For the first round of RT-PCR on the TCR CDR3, the HTBI primer set was used together with the Qiagen OneStep RT-PCR kit. Libraries were constructed in a second round of multiplex PCR, after which size selection and purification were carried out. Paired-end sequencing of the libraries was performed with 100 bp reads on an Illumina HiSeq2000. As for the authors' bioinformatics: SOAPnuke was used to process the raw data, removing reads that contained adapters or uncalled bases, had a mean Phred below 15, or lacked an exact match to the constant primer or identifier. High-quality paired reads were merged using COPE v1.2.5, and each unique nucleotide sequence was defined as a clonotype. MiTCR v1.1 was used to align clonotypes to the IMGT TRBV, TRBD and TRBJ reference segments. The analysis was restricted to V-J combinations with a frequency above 0.0001, which together covered roughly 99% of the repertoires. A TCS score was defined as the ratio between F50 (clonal expansion) and ExV (chaos), using BLOSUM62-based TCRdist between CDR3 peptides within each V-J. Welch's t-statistics and random forest reduced around 520 V-J features to under 15, which were used in a naive Bayes classifier (R e1071). Thyroid-blood repertoire similarity was quantified with the Morisita-Horn index. The public reads were run again by TCRdb, first through fastp at Q25 and then through MiXCR, and only productive beta chains were kept. Merged by CDR3 protein, the rows form single entries marked with the most common genes and DNA. These V and J calls rely on TCRdb rather than the paper's analysis. The sample profile shows hundreds of thousands of distinct CDR3 sequences; about two fifths of them were found once. The ten largest clonotypes hold around 10% of the sample.

The clonotype was recovered from a man aged 18 to 35 with Graves' hyperthyroidism. The sequenced sample consisted of blood. The chain couples TRBV5-6 to TRBJ2-7; the D region may be TRBD1 or TRBD2, each matching 5 bases equally. The DNA reads TGTGCCAGCAGCTTCCGGGACGGTCCTCCCGAGCAGTACTTC. Its translation is CASSFRDGPPEQYF.